This T cell receptor (beta chain) originates from a study of regulatory T cells in long-lasting Graves disease. iRepertoire HTBI primers and Arm-PCR of CDR3 regions built TCR beta libraries. TCRdb reprocessed the multiplex PCR reads via MiXCR and lists one record per CDR3 protein. The sample lists about 440,000 distinct CDR3 sequences; roughly 17% were seen once. This clonotype was detected many times. Time point denoted: newly diagnosed GD, antithyroid drugs for less than 3 months. The TCR library was made from RNA extracted from PBMCs. Germline CDR1 reads SGHTA; CDR2 reads FQGNSA. The CDR3 runs 16 residues. Trimming shortened V by 4 bases and J by 0 bases, and 15 bases separated the two germline ends. These data also formed part of another study, on T cells in Graves' hyperthyroidism and ophthalmopathy. That paper adds: Researchers barred patients who had uncontrolled infection, other autoimmune disease, pregnancy or lactation.

The starting material was peripheral blood mononuclear cells (PBMCs), obtained at new diagnosis, from a patient treated with antithyroid drugs. This TCR was sampled from a young woman with Graves disease. This sequence joins TRBV7-2 and TRBJ1-1; a weak D match, TRBD1 (5 bases). The CDR3 here is CASSSLGVDMNTEAFF. The CDR3 region has the DNA TGTGCCAGCAGCTCCCTAGGGGTTGACATGAACACTGAAGCTTTCTTT.